These 3 T cell receptor beta chains came from one sample sequenced in a study of control samples from healthy donors and cancer patients. TCRdb keeps only in-frame clones here, not all; method: immunoSEQ multiplex PCR. This table holds 150,000 to 200,000 clones, 90% found once. Sequenced: blood. These receptor sequences come from a woman aged 50 to 60 in good health.

To note about this clone: Its ends do not fully match the called genes, so a read error is possible. The sample contains more than one DNA sequence encoding this CDR3. The rearrangement joins TRBV30 to TRBJ1-5; 9 positions match TRBD1. The CDR3 consists of 15 residues. Germline CDR1 GTSNPN, CDR2 SVGIG (reference sequence). CDR3: CAWSVGLQGAQPQHF. The CDR3 DNA is TGTGCCTGGAGTGTCGGGTTACAGGGGGCACAGCCCCAACATTTT.

The chain employs TRBV19 and TRBJ1-2; the match to TRBD1 covers 7 bases. The CDR3 sequence is 13 residues long. Germline loops: CDR1 LNHDA, CDR2 SQIVND (reference sequence). The ends lost 1 base at V and 10 bases at J; junction bases unmatched: 6. The CDR3 reads CASSIGQGFDYTF. CDR3 DNA sequence: TGTGCCAGTAGTATAGGACAGGGATTCGACTACACCTTC.

J is TRBJ2-4 and V is TRBV2; possibly TRBD1 for D (6 bases). The CDR3 spans 16 residues. V lost 7 bases and J 0 bases, leaving 16 bases between the germline ends. Looked up from germline, CDR1 is SNHLY and CDR2 is FYNNEI. The CDR3 region is CASTPGTLLAKNIQYF. DNA of the CDR3: TGTGCCAGCACCCCCGGGACACTTTTAGCCAAAAACATTCAGTACTTC.